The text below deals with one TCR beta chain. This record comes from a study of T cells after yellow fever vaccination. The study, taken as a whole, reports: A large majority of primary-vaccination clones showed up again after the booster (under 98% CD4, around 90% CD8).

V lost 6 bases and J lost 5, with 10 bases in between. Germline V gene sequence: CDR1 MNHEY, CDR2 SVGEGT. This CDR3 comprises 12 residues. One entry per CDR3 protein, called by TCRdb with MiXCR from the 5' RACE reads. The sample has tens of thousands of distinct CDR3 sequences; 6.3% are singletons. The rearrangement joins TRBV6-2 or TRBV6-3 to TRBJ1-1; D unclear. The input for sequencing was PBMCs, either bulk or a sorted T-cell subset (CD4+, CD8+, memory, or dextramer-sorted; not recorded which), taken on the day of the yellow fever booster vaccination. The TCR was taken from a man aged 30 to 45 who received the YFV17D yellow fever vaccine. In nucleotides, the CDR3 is TGTGCCAGCAGCTATGGGGAGACTGAAGCTTTCTTT. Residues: CASSYGETEAFF.